This T cell receptor (beta chain) was profiled in a study of T cell responses to AZD1222 COVID-19 vaccine. This clone came up once. Generated by immunoSEQ multiplex PCR, the TCRdb table keeps only in-frame clones and is missing some. The table has roughly 150,000 clones, around nine tenths seen once. The input for sequencing was peripheral blood, taken after recovery from COVID-19. This sequence originates from an adult who had recovered from COVID-19.

CDR3 in amino acids: CSVRRGDSYEQYF. Here the CDR3 DNA reads TGCAGCGTTCGGAGAGGTGACTCCTACGAGCAGTACTTC. The rearrangement links TRBV29-1 to TRBJ2-7; D unclear. The length of the CDR3 is 13 residues. V was cut by 5 bases and J by 0 bases, with 11 bases left in between. The germline gives CDR1 SQVTM, CDR2 ANQGSEA.